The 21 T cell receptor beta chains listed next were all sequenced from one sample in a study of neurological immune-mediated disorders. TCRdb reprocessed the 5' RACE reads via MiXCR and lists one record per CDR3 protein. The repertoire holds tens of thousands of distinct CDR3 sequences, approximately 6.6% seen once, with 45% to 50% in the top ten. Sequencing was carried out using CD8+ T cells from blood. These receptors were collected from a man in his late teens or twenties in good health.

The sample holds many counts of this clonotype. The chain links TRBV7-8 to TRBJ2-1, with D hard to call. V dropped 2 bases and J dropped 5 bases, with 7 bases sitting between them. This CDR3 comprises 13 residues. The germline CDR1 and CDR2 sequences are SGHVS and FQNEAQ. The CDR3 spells CASSLSGDNEQFF. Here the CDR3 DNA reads TGTGCCAGCAGCTTATCTGGGGACAATGAGCAGTTCTTC.

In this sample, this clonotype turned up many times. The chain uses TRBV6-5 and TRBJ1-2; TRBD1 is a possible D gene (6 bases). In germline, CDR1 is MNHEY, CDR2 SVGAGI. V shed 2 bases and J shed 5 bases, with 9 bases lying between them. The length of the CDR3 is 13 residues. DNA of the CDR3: TGTGCCAGCAGTTACGACCAGGGGTATGGCTACACCTTC. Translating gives CASSYDQGYGYTF.

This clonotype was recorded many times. The CDR3 sequence is CASSQEDTGSGNTIYF. The CDR3 nucleotides read TGTGCCAGCAGCCAAGAGGATACGGGCTCTGGAAACACCATATATTTT. The chain joins TRBV4-2 to TRBJ1-3; D ambiguous. Trimming took 0 bases from V and 0 from J, leaving 9 bases between them. The CDR3 consists of 16 residues. Germline V gene sequence: CDR1 LGHNA, CDR2 YNFKEQ.

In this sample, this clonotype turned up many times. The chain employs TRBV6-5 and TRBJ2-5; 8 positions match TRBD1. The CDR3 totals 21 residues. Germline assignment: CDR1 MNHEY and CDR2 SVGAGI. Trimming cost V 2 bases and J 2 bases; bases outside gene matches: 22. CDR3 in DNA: TGTGCCAGCAGTTACCGACTAACTCCGGGACAGGCCCCTTACGAACAAGAGACCCAGTACTTC. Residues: CASSYRLTPGQAPYEQETQYF.

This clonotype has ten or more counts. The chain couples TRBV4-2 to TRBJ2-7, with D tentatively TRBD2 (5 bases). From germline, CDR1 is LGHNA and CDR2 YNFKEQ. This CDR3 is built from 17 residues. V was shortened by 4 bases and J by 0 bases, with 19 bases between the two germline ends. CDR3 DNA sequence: TGTGCCAGCAGCCGACTAAATGATCCTTTCCTCTCCTACGAGCAGTACTTC. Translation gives CASSRLNDPFLSYEQYF.

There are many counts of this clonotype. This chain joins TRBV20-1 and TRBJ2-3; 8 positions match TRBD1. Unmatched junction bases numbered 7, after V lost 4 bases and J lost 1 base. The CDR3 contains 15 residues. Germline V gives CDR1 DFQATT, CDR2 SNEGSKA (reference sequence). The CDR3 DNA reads TGCAGTGCTACCTCGGACAGGGAGGGCACAGATACGCAGTATTTT. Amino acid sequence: CSATSDREGTDTQYF.

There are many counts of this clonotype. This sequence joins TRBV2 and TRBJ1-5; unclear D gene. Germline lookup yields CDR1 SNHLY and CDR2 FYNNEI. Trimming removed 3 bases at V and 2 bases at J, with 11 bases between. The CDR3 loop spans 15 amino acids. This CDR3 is CASSEWRVGNQPQHF. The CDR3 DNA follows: TGTGCCAGCAGTGAGTGGAGGGTGGGCAATCAGCCCCAGCATTTT.

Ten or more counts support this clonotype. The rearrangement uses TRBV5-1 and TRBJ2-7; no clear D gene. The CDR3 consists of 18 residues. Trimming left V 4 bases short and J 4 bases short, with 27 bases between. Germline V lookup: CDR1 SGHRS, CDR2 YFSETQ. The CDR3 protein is CASSTDPPAGLPGYEQYF. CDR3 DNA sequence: TGCGCCAGCAGCACTGACCCCCCAGCCGGGTTACCTGGTTACGAGCAGTACTTC.

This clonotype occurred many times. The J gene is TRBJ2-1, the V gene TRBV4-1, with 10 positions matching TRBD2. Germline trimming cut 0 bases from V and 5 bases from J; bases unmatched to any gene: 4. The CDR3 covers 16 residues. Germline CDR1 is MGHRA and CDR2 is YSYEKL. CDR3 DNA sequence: TGCGCCAGCAGCCAAGATCGTACTAGCGGGAACAATGAGCAGTTCTTC. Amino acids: CASSQDRTSGNNEQFF.

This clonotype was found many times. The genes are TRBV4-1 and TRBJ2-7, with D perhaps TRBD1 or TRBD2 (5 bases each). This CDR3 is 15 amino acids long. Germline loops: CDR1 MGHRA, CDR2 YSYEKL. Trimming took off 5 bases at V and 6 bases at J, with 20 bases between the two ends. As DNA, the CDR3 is TGCGCCAGCAGCTCGGGCCCGGGACCTGGGGCCGAGCAGTACTTC. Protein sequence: CASSSGPGPGAEQYF.

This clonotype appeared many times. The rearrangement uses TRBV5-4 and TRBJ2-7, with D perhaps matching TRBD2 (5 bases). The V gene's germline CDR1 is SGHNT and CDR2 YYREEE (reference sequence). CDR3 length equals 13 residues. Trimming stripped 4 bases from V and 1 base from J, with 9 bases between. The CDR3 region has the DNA TGTGCCAGCAGCCCCGGGGTTTCCTACGAGCAGTACTTC. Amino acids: CASSPGVSYEQYF. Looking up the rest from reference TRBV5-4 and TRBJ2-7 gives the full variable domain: ETGVTQSPTHLIKTRGQQVTLRCSSQSGHNTVSWYQQALGQGPQFIFQYYREEENGRGNFPPRFSGLQFPNYSSELNVNALELDDSALYLCASSPGVSYEQYFGPGTRLTVT.

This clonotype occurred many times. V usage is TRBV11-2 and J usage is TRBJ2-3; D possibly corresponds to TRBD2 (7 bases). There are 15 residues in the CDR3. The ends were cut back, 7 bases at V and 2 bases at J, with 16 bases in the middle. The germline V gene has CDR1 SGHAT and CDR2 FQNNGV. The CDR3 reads CASTVSGGITDTQYF. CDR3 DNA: TGTGCCAGCACCGTATCGGGGGGCATCACAGATACGCAGTATTTT.

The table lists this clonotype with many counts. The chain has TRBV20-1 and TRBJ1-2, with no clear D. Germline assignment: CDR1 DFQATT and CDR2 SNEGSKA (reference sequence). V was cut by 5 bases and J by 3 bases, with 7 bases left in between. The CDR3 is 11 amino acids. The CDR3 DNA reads TGCAGTGCTCGGAGAGACTATGGCTACACCTTC. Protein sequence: CSARRDYGYTF.

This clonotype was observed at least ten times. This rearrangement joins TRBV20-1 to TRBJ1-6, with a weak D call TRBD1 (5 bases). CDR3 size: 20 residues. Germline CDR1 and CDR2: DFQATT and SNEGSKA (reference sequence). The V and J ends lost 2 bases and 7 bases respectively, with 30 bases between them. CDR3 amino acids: CSARLPTEEVYAGLNSPLHF. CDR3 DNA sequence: TGCAGTGCTAGATTACCGACAGAGGAAGTCTATGCGGGTCTCAATTCACCCCTCCACTTT.

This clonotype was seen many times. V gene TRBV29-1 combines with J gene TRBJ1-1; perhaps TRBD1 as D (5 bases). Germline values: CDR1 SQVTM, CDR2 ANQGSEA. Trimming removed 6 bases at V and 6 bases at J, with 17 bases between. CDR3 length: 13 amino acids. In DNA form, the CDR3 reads TGCAGCGTGGGGGGTGGGGTTAGCCCTGAAGCTTTCTTT. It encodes CSVGGGVSPEAFF.

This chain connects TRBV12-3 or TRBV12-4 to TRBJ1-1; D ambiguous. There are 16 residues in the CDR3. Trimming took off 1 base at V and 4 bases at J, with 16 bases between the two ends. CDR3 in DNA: TGTGCCAGCAGTTTAGGGGATGGCGGAGGGCGCACTGAAGCTTTCTTT. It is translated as CASSLGDGGGRTEAFF.

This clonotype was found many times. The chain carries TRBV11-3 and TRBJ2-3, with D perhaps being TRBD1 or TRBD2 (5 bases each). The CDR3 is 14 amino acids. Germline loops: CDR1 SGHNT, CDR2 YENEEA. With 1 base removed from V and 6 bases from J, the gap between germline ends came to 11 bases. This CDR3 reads CASSLVGTVDTQYF. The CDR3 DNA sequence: TGTGCCAGCAGCTTAGTAGGGACCGTGGATACGCAGTATTTT. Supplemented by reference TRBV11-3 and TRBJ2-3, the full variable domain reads EAGVVQSPRYKIIEKKQPVAFWCNPISGHNTLYWYLQNLGQGPELLIRYENEEAVDDSQLPKDRFSAERLKGVDSTLKIQPAELGDSAVYLCASSLVGTVDTQYFGPGTRLTVL.

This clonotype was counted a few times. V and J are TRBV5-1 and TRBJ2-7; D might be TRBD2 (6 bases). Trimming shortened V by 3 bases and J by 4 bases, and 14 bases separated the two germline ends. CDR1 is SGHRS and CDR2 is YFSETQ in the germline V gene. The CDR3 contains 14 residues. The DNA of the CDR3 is TGCGCCAGCAGCTCCCGGGACTGGCCATACGAGCAGTACTTC. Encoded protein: CASSSRDWPYEQYF.

CDR3 sequence (DNA): TGTGCCAGCAGCTTAAGCGACAGGGAGAACACTGAAGCTTTCTTT. It translates to CASSLSDRENTEAFF. The chain is built from TRBV13 and TRBJ1-1; 7 bases are a match to TRBD1. Germline CDR1 PRHDT, CDR2 FYEKMQ (reference sequence). CDR3 length equals 15 residues. V shed 2 bases and J 1 base; nucleotides not matched to a gene: 4.

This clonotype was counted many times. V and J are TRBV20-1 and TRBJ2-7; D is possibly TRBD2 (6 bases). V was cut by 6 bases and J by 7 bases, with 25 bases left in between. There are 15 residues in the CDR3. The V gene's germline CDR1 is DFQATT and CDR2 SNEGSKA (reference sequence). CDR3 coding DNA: TGCAGTGCAGACCCCGCCGGGAGCCCCCTGAGGGAGCAGTACTTC. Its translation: CSADPAGSPLREQYF.

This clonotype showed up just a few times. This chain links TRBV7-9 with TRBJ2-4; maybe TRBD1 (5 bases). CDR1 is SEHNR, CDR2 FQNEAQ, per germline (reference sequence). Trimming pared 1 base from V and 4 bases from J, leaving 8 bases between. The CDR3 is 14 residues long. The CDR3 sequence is CASSLEGAKNIQYF. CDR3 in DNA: TGTGCCAGCAGCTTAGAAGGGGCAAAAAACATTCAGTACTTC.